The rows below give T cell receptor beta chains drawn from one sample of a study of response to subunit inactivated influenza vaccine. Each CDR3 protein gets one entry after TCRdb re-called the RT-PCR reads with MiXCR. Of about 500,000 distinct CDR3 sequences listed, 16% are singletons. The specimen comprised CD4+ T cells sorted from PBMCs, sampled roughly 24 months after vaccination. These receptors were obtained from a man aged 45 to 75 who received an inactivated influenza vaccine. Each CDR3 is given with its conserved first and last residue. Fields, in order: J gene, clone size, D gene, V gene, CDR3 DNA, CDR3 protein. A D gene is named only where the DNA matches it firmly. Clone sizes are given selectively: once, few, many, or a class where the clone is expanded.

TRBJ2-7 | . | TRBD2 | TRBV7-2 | TGTGCCAGCGCAAGAACCGGGACTAGCGGGAGTGGAGAGCAGTACTTC | CASARTGTSGSGEQYF
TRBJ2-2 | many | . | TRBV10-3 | TGTGCCATCAGTGGACGACTACCGGCCGGGGAGCTGTTTTTT | CAISGRLPAGELFF
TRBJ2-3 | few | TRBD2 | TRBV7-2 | TGTGCCAGCAGCTCGCCAGCGGGAGTCACAGATACGCAGTATTTT | CASSSPAGVTDTQYF
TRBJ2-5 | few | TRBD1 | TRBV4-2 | TGTGCCAGCAGCCGAACTACAGGGGGCATCCAAGAGACCCAGTACTTC | CASSRTTGGIQETQYF
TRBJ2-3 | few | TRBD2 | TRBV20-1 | TGCAGTGCTAGAGACATAGCGGGAGGGCCCACAGATACGCAGTATTTT | CSARDIAGGPTDTQYF
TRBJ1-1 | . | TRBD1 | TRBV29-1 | TGCAGCGTCTCTGGACAGGGTGGAACTGAAGCTTTCTTT | CSVSGQGGTEAFF
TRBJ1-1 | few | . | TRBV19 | TGTGCCAGTAGTATGTTCGACAGGATGAACACTGAAGCTTTCTTT | CASSMFDRMNTEAFF
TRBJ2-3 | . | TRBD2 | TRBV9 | TGTGCCAGCAGCGTAGGGAGCGGGGGCGGGGATACGCAGTATTTT | CASSVGSGGGDTQYF
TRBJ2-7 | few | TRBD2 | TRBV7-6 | TGTGCCAGCAGCTTAGTTAATAGCGGGACTTCCTACGAGCAGTACTTC | CASSLVNSGTSYEQYF
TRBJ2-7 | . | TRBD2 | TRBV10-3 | TGTGCCTCCAACCCGGGGGGGGCCCGCGGGGCCTACGAGCAGTACTTC | CASNPGGARGAYEQYF
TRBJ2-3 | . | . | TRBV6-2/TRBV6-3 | TGTGCCGTGGGGGTTAGCACAGATACGCAGTATTTT | CAVGVSTDTQYF
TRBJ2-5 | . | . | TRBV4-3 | TGCGCCAGCAGCCAAGTTCAGGGGTCGGCAGAGACCCAGTACTTC | CASSQVQGSAETQYF
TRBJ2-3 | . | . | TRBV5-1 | TGCGCCAGCAGCGATCAAGGACTAGATACGCAGTATTTT | CASSDQGLDTQYF
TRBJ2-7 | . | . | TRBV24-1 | TGTGCCACCAGTGCTACTACGGTAGGAGGTCACGAGCAGTACTTC | CATSATTVGGHEQYF
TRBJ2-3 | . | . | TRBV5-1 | TGCGCCAGCAGCCGAGGGTCTTCGGATACGCAGTATTTT | CASSRGSSDTQYF
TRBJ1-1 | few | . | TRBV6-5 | TGTGCCAGCAGTTACTCGTTGCAGGCAGACGGCACTGAAGCTTTCTTT | CASSYSLQADGTEAFF
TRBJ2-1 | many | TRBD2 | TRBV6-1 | TGTGCCAGCAAACCGACTAGCGGGAGCACGTACAATGAGCAGTTCTTC | CASKPTSGSTYNEQFF
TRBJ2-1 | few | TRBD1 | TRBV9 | TGTGCCAGCAGCGTAGGGGGACAGGGGTTGAATGAGCAGTTCTTC | CASSVGGQGLNEQFF
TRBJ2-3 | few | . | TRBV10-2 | TGCGCCAGCAGTGGGATGTTATCCACAGATACGCAGTATTTT | CASSGMLSTDTQYF
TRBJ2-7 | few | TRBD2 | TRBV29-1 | TGCAGCGTTGACAGGGCGGGAGCGGGAGAGCAGTACTTC | CSVDRAGAGEQYF
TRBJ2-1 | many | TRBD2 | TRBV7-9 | TGTGCCAGCACCATAGCGGGAGTTGTCGATGAGCAGTTCTTC | CASTIAGVVDEQFF
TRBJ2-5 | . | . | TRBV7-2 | TGTGCCAGCAGCCCAACAGGGTTCCAAGAGACCCAGTACTTC | CASSPTGFQETQYF
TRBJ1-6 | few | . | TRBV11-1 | TGTGCCAGCAGCTTAGACAGAGAATCACCCCTCCACTTT | CASSLDRESPLHF
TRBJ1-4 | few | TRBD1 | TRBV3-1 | TGTGCCAGCAGCTCGAGGGGGCTCGATGAAAAACTGTTTTTT | CASSSRGLDEKLFF
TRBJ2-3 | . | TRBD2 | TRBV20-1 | TGCAGTGCTAGAGAAACTACTAGCGGGAGGACCTCTCCCACAGATACGCAGTATTTT | CSARETTSGRTSPTDTQYF
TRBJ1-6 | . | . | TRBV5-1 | TGCGCCAGCAGCACGGGGGGGTCCTATAATTCACCCCTCCACTTT | CASSTGGSYNSPLHF
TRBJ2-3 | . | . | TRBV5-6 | TGTGCCAGCAGCTTCAAGACAAGCACAGATACGCAGTATTTT | CASSFKTSTDTQYF
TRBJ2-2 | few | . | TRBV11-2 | TGTGCCAGCAGCCCCAAGCGAGTAGGCGGGGAGCTGTTTTTT | CASSPKRVGGELFF
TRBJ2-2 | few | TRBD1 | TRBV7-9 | TGTGCCAGCAGCGCCAGGGGACAGGGAACCGGGGAGCTGTTTTTT | CASSARGQGTGELFF
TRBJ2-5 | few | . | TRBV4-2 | TGTGCCAGCAGCCAAGATGAGCGGGCGGCAGAGACCCAGTACTTC | CASSQDERAAETQYF
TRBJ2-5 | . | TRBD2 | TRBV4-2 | TGTGCCAGCAGCCGATTAGCGGGGGAACTTGAGACCCAGTACTTC | CASSRLAGELETQYF
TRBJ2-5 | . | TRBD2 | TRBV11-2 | TGTGCCAGCAGCTTAGATCTAGGACTAGCGGGGCTCCAAGAGACCCAGTACTTC | CASSLDLGLAGLQETQYF
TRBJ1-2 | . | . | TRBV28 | TGTGCCAGCAGTCTCGACAGGCGGGGCTATGGCTACACCTTC | CASSLDRRGYGYTF
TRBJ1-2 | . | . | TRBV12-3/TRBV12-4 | TGTGCCAGCAGTTTAGACAGGGTATCAAGAAACTATGGCTACACCTTC | CASSLDRVSRNYGYTF
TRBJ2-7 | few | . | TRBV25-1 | TGTGCCAGCAGTCTCCCCGGTTCTGACGAGCAGTACTTC | CASSLPGSDEQYF
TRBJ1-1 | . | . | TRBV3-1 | TGTGCCAGCAGCCAAACCGGGACCACCCAAGCTTTCTTT | CASSQTGTTQAFF
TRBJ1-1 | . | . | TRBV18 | TGTGCCAGCTCACCCGGGATAACGAACACTGAAGCTTTCTTT | CASSPGITNTEAFF
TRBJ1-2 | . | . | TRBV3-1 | TGTGCCAGCAGCCAAGCGTTCAGGGCCAACTATGGCTACACCTTC | CASSQAFRANYGYTF
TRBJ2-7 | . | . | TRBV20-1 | TGCAGTGCCCCGACACCAATCGGCTCCTACGAGCAGTACTTC | CSAPTPIGSYEQYF
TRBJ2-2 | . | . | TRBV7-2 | TGTGCCAGCAGCCAGCGTCACGGTTACACCGGGGAGCTGTTTTTT | CASSQRHGYTGELFF
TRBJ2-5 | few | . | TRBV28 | TGTGCCAGCACGGCCAGACAGCAACAAGAGACCCAGTACTTC | CASTARQQQETQYF
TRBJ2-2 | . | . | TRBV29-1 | TGCAGCGTTGGCAGGGGAGGGTCCGGGGAGCTGTTTTTT | CSVGRGGSGELFF
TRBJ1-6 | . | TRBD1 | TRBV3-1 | TGTGCCAGCAGCCAAGATAGGACAGGCTTCAATTCACCCCTCCACTTT | CASSQDRTGFNSPLHF
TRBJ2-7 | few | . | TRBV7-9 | TGTGCCAGCAGCCATCTATCAGGGTCAGGTTCGAACGAGCAGTACTTC | CASSHLSGSGSNEQYF
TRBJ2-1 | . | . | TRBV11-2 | TGTGCCAGCAGCGACAAATTTGGGTATGAGCAGTTCTTC | CASSDKFGYEQFF
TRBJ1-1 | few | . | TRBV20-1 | TGCAGTGCTCTAGACAGGTCTAACACTGAAGCTTTCTTT | CSALDRSNTEAFF
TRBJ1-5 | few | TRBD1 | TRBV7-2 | TGTGCCAGCAGCTTAGTGACCGGGACAGCGATGTCGCCCCAGCATTTT | CASSLVTGTAMSPQHF
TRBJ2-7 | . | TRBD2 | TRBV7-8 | TGTGCCAGCAGCCCAAAGCGGGAGGCGGGCTACGAGCAGTACTTC | CASSPKREAGYEQYF